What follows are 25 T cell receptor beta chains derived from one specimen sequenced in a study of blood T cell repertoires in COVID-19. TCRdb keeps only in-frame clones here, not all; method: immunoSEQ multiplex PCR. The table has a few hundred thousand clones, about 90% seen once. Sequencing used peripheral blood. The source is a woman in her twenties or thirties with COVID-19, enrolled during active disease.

CDR3: CASSYFGLASNEQFF. The CDR3 DNA follows: TGTGCCAGCAGTTATTTCGGACTAGCGAGCAATGAGCAGTTCTTC. The chain is built from TRBV6-2 or TRBV6-3 and TRBJ2-1, with 9 bases that match TRBD2. The V gene end was trimmed by 3 bases and the J gene end by 6 bases; junction bases not matched to a gene: 6. CDR3 length: 15 amino acids. Germline V CDR1 and CDR2: MNHEY, SVGEGT.

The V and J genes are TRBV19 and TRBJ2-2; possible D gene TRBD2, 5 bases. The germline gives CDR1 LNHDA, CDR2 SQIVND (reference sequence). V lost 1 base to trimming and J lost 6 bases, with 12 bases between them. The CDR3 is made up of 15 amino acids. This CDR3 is CASSIGSGVPGELFF. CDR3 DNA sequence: TGTGCCAGTAGTATAGGGTCCGGGGTTCCCGGGGAGCTGTTTTTT. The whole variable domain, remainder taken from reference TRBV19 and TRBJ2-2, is DGGITQSPKYLFRKEGQNVTLSCEQNLNHDAMYWYRQDPGQGLRLIYYSQIVNDFQKGDIAEGYSVSREKKESFPLTVTSAQKNPTAFYLCASSIGSGVPGELFFGEGSRLTVL.

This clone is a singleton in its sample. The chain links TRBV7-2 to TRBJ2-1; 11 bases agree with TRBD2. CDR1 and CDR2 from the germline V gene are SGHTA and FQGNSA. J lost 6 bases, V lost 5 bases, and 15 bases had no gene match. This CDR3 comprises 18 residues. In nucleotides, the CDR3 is TGTGCCAGCAGCGCAAGACTAGCGGGAATGCGGGGGACCAATGAGCAGTTCTTC. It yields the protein CASSARLAGMRGTNEQFF.

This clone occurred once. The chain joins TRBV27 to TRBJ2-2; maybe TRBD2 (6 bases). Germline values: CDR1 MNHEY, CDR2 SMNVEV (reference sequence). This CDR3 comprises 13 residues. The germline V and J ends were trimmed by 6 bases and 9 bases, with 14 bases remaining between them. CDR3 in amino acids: CASRSTGVRELFF. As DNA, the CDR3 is TGTGCCAGCAGATCTACGGGGGTCCGGGAGCTGTTTTTT.

The CDR3: CASSVRGTGELFF. CDR3 DNA sequence: TGTGCCAGCAGTGTTAGGGGCACCGGGGAGCTGTTTTTT. The chain links TRBV2 to TRBJ2-2, with a weak D call TRBD1 (5 bases). Germline V gene lookup returns CDR1 SNHLY and CDR2 FYNNEI. V lost 4 bases to trimming and J lost 4 bases, with 7 bases between them. The CDR3 spans 13 residues.

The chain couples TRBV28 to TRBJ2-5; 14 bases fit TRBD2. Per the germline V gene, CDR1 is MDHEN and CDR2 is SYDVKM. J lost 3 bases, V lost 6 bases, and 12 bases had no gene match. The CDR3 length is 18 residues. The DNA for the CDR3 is TGTGCCAGCAGCCTCGGGACTAGCGGGAGCTCTGGGGAAGAGACCCAGTACTTC. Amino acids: CASSLGTSGSSGEETQYF.

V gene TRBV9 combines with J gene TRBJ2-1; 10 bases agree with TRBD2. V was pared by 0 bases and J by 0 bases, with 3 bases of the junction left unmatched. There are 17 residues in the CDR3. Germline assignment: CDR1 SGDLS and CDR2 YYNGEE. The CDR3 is CASSVGTSGRSYNEQFF. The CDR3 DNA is TGTGCCAGCAGCGTAGGGACTAGCGGACGCTCCTACAATGAGCAGTTCTTC.

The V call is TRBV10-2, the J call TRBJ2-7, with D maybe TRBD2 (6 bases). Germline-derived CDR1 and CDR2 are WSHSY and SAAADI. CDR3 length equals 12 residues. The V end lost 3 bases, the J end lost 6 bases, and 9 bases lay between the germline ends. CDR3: CASSDVGGEQYF. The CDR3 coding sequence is TGCGCCAGCAGTGACGTCGGGGGCGAGCAGTACTTC.

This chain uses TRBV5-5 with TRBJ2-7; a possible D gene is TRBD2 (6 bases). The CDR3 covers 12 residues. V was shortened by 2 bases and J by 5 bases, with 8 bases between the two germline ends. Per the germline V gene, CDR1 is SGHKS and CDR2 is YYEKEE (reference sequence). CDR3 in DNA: TGTGCCAGCAGCTTTGCTAGCGACGAGCAGTACTTC. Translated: CASSFASDEQYF.

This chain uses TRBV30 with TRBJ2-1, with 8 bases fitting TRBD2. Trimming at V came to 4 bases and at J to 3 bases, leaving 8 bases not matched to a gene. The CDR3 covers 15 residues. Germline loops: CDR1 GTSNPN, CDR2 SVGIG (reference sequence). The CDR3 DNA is TGTGCCTGGAATCCAGGGACTAGGATCTACAATGAGCAGTTCTTC. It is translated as CAWNPGTRIYNEQFF.

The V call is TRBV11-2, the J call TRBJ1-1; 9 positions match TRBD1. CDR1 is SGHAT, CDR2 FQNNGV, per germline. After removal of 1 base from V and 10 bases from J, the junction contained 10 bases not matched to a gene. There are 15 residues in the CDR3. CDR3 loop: CASSLAPGTGRGAFF. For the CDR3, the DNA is TGTGCCAGCAGCTTAGCGCCAGGGACAGGGAGGGGAGCTTTCTTT.

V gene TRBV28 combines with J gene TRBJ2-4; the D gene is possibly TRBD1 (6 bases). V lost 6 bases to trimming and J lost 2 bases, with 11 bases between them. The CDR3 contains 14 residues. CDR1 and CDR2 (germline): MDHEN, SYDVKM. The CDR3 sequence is CASSPRGTKNIQYF. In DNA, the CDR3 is TGTGCCAGCAGCCCGAGGGGGACCAAAAACATTCAGTACTTC.

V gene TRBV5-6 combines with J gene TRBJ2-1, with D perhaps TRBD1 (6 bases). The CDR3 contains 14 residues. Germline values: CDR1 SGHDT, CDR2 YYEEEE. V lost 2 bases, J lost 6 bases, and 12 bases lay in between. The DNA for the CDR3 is TGTGCCAGCAGCTTCGATACCAGGGGCAATGAGCAGTTCTTC. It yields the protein CASSFDTRGNEQFF.

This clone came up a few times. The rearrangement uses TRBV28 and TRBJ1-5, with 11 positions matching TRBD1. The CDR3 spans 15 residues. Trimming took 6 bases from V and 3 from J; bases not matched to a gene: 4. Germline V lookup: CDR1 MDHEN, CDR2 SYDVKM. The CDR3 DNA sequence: TGTGCCAGCAGCAGGACAGGGGGCTTCAATCAGCCCCAGCATTTT. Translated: CASSRTGGFNQPQHF.

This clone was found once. The CDR3 sequence is CASSLTSVGTGELFF. The CDR3 DNA reads TGCGCCAGCAGCTTGACTAGCGTTGGCACCGGGGAGCTGTTTTTT. The rearrangement uses TRBV5-1 and TRBJ2-2; 7 bases line up with TRBD2. Germline V lookup: CDR1 SGHRS, CDR2 YFSETQ. J was trimmed by 4 bases and V by 1 base; bases with no gene match: 4. The CDR3 runs to 15 residues.

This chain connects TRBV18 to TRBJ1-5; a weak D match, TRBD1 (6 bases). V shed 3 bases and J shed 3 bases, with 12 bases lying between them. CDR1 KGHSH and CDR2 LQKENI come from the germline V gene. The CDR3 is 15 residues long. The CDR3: CASSPYRAPNQPQHF. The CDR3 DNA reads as TGTGCCAGCTCACCTTACAGGGCCCCCAATCAGCCCCAGCATTTT. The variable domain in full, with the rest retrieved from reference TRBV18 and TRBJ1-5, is NAGVMQNPRHLVRRRGQEARLRCSPMKGHSHVYWYRQLPEEGLKFMVYLQKENIIDESGMPKERFSAEFPKEGPSILRIQQVVRGDSAAYFCASSPYRAPNQPQHFGDGTRLSIL.

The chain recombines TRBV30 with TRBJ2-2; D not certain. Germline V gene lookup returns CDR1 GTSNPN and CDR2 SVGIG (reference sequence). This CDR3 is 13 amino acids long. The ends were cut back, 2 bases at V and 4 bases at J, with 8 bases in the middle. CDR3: CAWSMSGTGELFF. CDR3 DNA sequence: TGTGCCTGGAGTATGTCCGGCACCGGGGAGCTGTTTTTT.

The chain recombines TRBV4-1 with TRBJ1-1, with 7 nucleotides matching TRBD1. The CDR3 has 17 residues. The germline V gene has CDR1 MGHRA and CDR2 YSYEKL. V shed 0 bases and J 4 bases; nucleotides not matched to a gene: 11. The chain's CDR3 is CASSQDPMDRRLTEAFF. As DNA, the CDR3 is TGCGCCAGCAGCCAAGACCCCATGGACAGGCGACTCACTGAAGCTTTCTTT.

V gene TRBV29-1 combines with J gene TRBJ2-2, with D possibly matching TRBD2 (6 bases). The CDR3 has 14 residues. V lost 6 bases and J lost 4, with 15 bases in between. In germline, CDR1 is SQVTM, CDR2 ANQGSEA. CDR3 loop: CSVYISGGTGELFF. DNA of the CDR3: TGCAGCGTCTACATTAGCGGAGGCACCGGGGAGCTGTTTTTT.

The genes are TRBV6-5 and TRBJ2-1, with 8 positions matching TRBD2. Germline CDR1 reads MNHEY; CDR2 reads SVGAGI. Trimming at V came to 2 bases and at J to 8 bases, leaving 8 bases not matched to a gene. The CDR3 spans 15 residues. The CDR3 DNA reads TGTGCCAGCAGTTACGTCAGCGGGAGTTCGTATGAGCAGTTCTTC. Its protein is CASSYVSGSSYEQFF.

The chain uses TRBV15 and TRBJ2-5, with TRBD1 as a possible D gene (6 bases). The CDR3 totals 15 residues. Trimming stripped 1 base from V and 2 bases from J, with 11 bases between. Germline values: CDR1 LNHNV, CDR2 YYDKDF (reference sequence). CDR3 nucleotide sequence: TGTGCCACCAGCAGAGGACAGGCGGGTCAAGAGACCCAGTACTTC. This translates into CATSRGQAGQETQYF.

This chain's CDR3 is CASSLLMQGNEKLFF. Written as DNA, the CDR3 is TGTGCCAGCAGCTTATTAATGCAGGGTAATGAAAAACTGTTTTTT. The chain recombines TRBV7-9 with TRBJ1-4, with D maybe TRBD1 (5 bases). CDR3 length equals 15 residues. Per the germline V gene, CDR1 is SEHNR and CDR2 is FQNEAQ (reference sequence). Deletions cut 2 bases from V and 4 bases from J, with 11 bases between.

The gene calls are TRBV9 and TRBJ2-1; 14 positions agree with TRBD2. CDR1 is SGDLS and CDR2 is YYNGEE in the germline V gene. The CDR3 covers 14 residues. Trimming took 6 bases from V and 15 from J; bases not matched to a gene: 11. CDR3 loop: CASTSGTSGSVAFF. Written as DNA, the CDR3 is TGTGCCAGCACCTCCGGGACTAGCGGGAGTGTTGCGTTCTTC.

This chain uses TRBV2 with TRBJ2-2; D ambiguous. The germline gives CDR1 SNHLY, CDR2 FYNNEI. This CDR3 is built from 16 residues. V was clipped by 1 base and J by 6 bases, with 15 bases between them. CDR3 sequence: CASSEDRSSRSGELFF. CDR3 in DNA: TGTGCCAGCAGTGAAGATAGGTCTAGTCGGTCCGGGGAGCTGTTTTTT.

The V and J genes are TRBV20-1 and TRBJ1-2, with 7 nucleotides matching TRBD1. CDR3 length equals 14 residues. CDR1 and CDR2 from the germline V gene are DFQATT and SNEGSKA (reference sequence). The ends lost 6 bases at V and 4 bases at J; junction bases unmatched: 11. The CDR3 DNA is TGCAGTGCAAGTGAGGGGGCGCGTACCTATGGCTACACCTTC. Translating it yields CSASEGARTYGYTF.